The rows below give T cell receptor beta chains drawn from one sample of a study of PD-1 blockade in classical Hodgkin lymphoma. The method was immunoSEQ multiplex PCR; TCRdb's version includes in-frame clones alone and lacks a portion of them. The table has 99,000 or so clones, approximately 89% seen once. Sample: peripheral blood mononuclear cells (PBMCs), taken before the fourth cycle of nivolumab. The receptors were gathered from a human donor with classical Hodgkin lymphoma. Both conserved end residues are part of each CDR3. The D gene is left open where the match is weak. Rows give clone size only sometimes, using once, few, many, or a class for an expanded clone.

TGTGCCAGCAGCTTGATACCGTTGAATGAAAAACTGTTTTTT | CASSLIPLNEKLFF | - | - | TRBJ1-4 | TRBV5-8
TGTGCCAGCAGCTCTCCTCACCAGGGATTCTATGGCTACACCTTC | CASSSPHQGFYGYTF | - | once | TRBJ1-2 | TRBV5-6
TGCGCCAGCAGTGAGTCAGGGGCCCGTAGAGATACGCAGTATTTT | CASSESGARRDTQYF | - | - | TRBJ2-3 | TRBV10-1
TGCGCCACGGGCCGGACAGCAACTAATGAAAAACTGTTTTTT | CATGRTATNEKLFF | - | - | TRBJ1-4 | TRBV10-2
TGTGCCAGCAGTTTAAATAGGGGCGCAGAATTTTATGGCTACACCTTC | CASSLNRGAEFYGYTF | - | - | TRBJ1-2 | TRBV27
TGTGCCAGCAGCCAAGTCCTGTTTATGGGACTAGCGGGAGTGTTCCACGAGCAGTACTTC | CASSQVLFMGLAGVFHEQYF | TRBD2 | - | TRBJ2-7 | TRBV14
TGTGCCAGTAGTGTACTCCGGGGCGCTAACTATGGCTACACCTTC | CASSVLRGANYGYTF | - | - | TRBJ1-2 | TRBV19
TGTGCCTGGACCCGAGGGGGGGGTAATGAAAAACTGTTTTTT | CAWTRGGGNEKLFF | - | - | TRBJ1-4 | TRBV30
TGCGCCAGCATAGGGGTGGGGACCACCGGGGAGCTGTTTTTT | CASIGVGTTGELFF | - | - | TRBJ2-2 | TRBV10-2
TGTGCCAGCAGCCCGAGGGGCGGCCTCCGGGAGACCCAGTACTTC | CASSPRGGLRETQYF | - | - | TRBJ2-5 | TRBV7-2
TGTGCCAGCAGTGAGGCCCTTGGGGGAGGATCCTACGAGCAGTACTTC | CASSEALGGGSYEQYF | - | - | TRBJ2-7 | TRBV25-1
TGTGCCAGCAGCCTACATTCTAGCGGGATGACCGGGGAGCTGTTTTTT | CASSLHSSGMTGELFF | TRBD2 | - | TRBJ2-2 | TRBV7-9
TGCGCCAGCAGCCCCGGGCAGGGCGCCTACGAGCAGTACTTC | CASSPGQGAYEQYF | - | once | TRBJ2-7 | TRBV4-3
TGCGCCAGCAGCGTGGGTTTTGGAAACACCATATATTTT | CASSVGFGNTIYF | - | - | TRBJ1-3 | TRBV4-3
TGTGCCAGCAGTTTCCGGGACAGGGTGGAGACCCAGTACTTC | CASSFRDRVETQYF | TRBD1 | - | TRBJ2-5 | TRBV27
TGTGCCAGCAGCCTCCCGGTAGCGACCAATGAGCAGTTCTTC | CASSLPVATNEQFF | - | - | TRBJ2-1 | TRBV14
TGTGCCAGCAGTTTACTAGGGGACAGGGGCCCATATGGCTACACCTTC | CASSLLGDRGPYGYTF | TRBD1 | - | TRBJ1-2 | TRBV27
TGTGCCAGTAGTATAGGGCCGAACACCGGGGAGCTGTTTTTT | CASSIGPNTGELFF | - | few | TRBJ2-2 | TRBV19
TGTGCCAGCAGCCCCACACCCTCCTCCTACGAGCAGTACTTC | CASSPTPSSYEQYF | - | once | TRBJ2-7 | TRBV9
TGTGCCAGCAGCTTGGCCGGGACAGTTAACTCTGAAGCTTTCTTT | CASSLAGTVNSEAFF | TRBD1 | once | TRBJ1-1 | TRBV5-6
TGTGCCATCAGTGAGTCTAGCGGGAGGGCCCTCGGTAACAATGAGCAGTTCTTC | CAISESSGRALGNNEQFF | TRBD2 | - | TRBJ2-1 | TRBV10-3
TGTGCCACAGGGCCCCAGCTCGGGACTGAAGCTTTCTTT | CATGPQLGTEAFF | - | - | TRBJ1-1 | TRBV19
TGTGCCAGCAGCTCCAGACAGGGGGCACATTTGGATACGCAGTATTTT | CASSSRQGAHLDTQYF | TRBD1 | - | TRBJ2-3 | TRBV7-2
TGTGCCAGCGGCTTAACGGCGCAAAGGCCCCAGCATTTT | CASGLTAQRPQHF | - | - | TRBJ1-5 | TRBV6-5
TGTGCCAGCAGCGCCCGGGACACCGCTGCAACCGGGGAGCTGTTTTTT | CASSARDTAATGELFF | - | - | TRBJ2-2 | TRBV7-2
TGTGCCTGGGCCAACAGACAGGGAATACATGGCTACACCTTC | CAWANRQGIHGYTF | TRBD1 | - | TRBJ1-2 | TRBV30
TGTGCCAGCAGCTTAGGTGGCTTACGCCGGGATGAGCAGTTCTTC | CASSLGGLRRDEQFF | - | - | TRBJ2-1 | TRBV7-2
TGTGCCAGCAGCTTGGGGGGAGTTAACACCGGGGAGCTGTTTTTT | CASSLGGVNTGELFF | - | - | TRBJ2-2 | TRBV5-4
TGTGCCAGCAGCTTATTTGGGCAGTCTAATGAAAAACTGTTTTTT | CASSLFGQSNEKLFF | - | - | TRBJ1-4 | TRBV7-9
TGTGCCAGCAGTGTGGGGTGGTCCTGGACTGAAGCTTTCTTT | CASSVGWSWTEAFF | - | - | TRBJ1-1 | TRBV6-1
TGTGCCAGCTCGGGTACAGGGGGCATTCAGCCCCAGCATTTT | CASSGTGGIQPQHF | TRBD1 | few | TRBJ1-5 | TRBV18
TGCGCCAGCAGCCAAGAGGCCAGGGAATCCTACGAGCAGTACTTC | CASSQEARESYEQYF | - | - | TRBJ2-7 | TRBV4-1
TGTGCCAGCAGCCTCGGGACTCGTGGGGAGCTGTTTTTT | CASSLGTRGELFF | - | - | TRBJ2-2 | TRBV7-2
TGCGCCAGCAGCGTCGGGGACTTGGCTTCACAGAATGCTTTCTTT | CASSVGDLASQNAFF | - | once | TRBJ1-1 | TRBV5-1
TGTGCCAGCGAGAAAGCGGCAGGGGTCCCCTGGAAAGCTTTCTTT | CASEKAAGVPWKAFF | - | - | TRBJ1-1 | TRBV5-6
TGTGCCAGCAGTACTAGCGGGAGTGAAGGAGAGACCCAGTACTTC | CASSTSGSEGETQYF | TRBD2 | - | TRBJ2-5 | TRBV6-5
TGTGCCAGCAGCGTAGCGACACCTCCTAACTATGGCTACACCTTC | CASSVATPPNYGYTF | - | - | TRBJ1-2 | TRBV9
TGTGCCAGCAGTAGAGGGCCAGGGGGAGACAATGAGCAGTTCTTC | CASSRGPGGDNEQFF | TRBD1 | once | TRBJ2-1 | TRBV6-5
TGTGCCAGCACCCTCGGACAGGGGCGGGTTGGGTTAACTGAAGCTTTCTTT | CASTLGQGRVGLTEAFF | TRBD1 | - | TRBJ1-1 | TRBV2
TGTGCCATCAGTGGGCAGGGTCAAGAGACCCAGTACTTC | CAISGQGQETQYF | - | - | TRBJ2-5 | TRBV10-3
TGTGCCAGCAAACCCCGGGACAACCAAGAGACCCAGTACTTC | CASKPRDNQETQYF | - | - | TRBJ2-5 | TRBV6-6
TGCGCCAGCAGCCAAGGAAGACAGGGCGGGTACGAGCAGTACTTC | CASSQGRQGGYEQYF | TRBD1 | - | TRBJ2-7 | TRBV4-3
TGTGCCAGCTCACCAACGTCCGGGGTCGAGCAGTACTTC | CASSPTSGVEQYF | - | - | TRBJ2-7 | TRBV18
TGTGCCAGCTCACCCAGGGACATGGCGATGAACACTGAAGCTTTCTTT | CASSPRDMAMNTEAFF | - | - | TRBJ1-1 | TRBV18
TGTGCCAGCTCCCTTGGAGAGAACACTGAAGCTTTCTTT | CASSLGENTEAFF | - | few | TRBJ1-1 | TRBV18
TGTGCCAGCAGTTTATCCCCAAATACCCGCGAGCAGTACTTC | CASSLSPNTREQYF | - | - | TRBJ2-7 | TRBV27
TGTGCCAGCAGCTTAGGGTCAGGGGTCGAGCAGTACTTC | CASSLGSGVEQYF | - | - | TRBJ2-7 | TRBV7-2